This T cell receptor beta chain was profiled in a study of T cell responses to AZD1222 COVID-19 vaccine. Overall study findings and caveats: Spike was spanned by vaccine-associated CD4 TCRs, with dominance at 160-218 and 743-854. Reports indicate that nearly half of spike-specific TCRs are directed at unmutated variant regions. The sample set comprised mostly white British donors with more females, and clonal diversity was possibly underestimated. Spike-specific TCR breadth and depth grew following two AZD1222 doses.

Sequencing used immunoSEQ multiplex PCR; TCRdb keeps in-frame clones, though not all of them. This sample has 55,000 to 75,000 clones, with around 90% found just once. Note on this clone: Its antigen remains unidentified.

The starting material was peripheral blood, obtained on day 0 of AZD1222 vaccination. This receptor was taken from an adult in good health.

In nucleotides, the CDR3 is TGTGCCAGCAGCTTCGAGAGGGAGTCATCGCCCCAGCATTTT. Translation: CASSFERESSPQHF. This rearrangement joins TRBV7-9 to TRBJ1-5; no definite D call. Germline CDR1 SEHNR, CDR2 FQNEAQ (reference sequence). The length of the CDR3 is 14 residues. Trimming pared 3 bases from V and 9 bases from J, leaving 15 bases between.